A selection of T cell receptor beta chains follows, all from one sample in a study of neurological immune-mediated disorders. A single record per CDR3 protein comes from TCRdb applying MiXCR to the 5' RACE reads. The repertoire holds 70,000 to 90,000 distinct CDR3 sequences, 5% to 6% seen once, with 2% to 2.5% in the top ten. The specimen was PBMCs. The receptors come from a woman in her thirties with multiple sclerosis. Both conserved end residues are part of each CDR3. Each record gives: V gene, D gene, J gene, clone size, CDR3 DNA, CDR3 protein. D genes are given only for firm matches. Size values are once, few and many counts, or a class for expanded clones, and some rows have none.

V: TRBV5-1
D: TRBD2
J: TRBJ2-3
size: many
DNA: TGCGCCAGCAGCTTCCCTAGCGGGAGTGGGGATACGCAGTATTTT
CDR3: CASSFPSGSGDTQYF

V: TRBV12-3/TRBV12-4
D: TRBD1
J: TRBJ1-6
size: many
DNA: TGTGCCAGCAGTTCCAGAGGACAGGGCAATTCACCCCTCCACTTT
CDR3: CASSSRGQGNSPLHF

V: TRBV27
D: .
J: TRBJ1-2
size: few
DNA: TGTGCCAGCAGGATTAGGGCTACAGGGCGCTATGGCTACACCTTC
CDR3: CASRIRATGRYGYTF

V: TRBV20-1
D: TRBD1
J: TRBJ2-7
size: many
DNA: TGCAGTGCCGCGGGACAGGGGGTAAACGAGCAGTACTTC
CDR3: CSAAGQGVNEQYF

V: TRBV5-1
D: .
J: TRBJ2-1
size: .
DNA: TGCGCCAGCAGCCTAGGGACTCCATGGGGGTCCTACAATGAGCAGTTCTTC
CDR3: CASSLGTPWGSYNEQFF

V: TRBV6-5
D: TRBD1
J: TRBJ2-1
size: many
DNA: TGTGCCAGCAGTTCCGGACAGGGCTCCTACAATGAGCAGTTCTTC
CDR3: CASSSGQGSYNEQFF

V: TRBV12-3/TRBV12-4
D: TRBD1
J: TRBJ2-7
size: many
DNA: TGTGCCAGCAGCCGGACAGGGATCTACGAGCAGTACTTC
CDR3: CASSRTGIYEQYF

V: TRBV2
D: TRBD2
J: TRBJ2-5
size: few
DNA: TGTGCCAGCCAGCGGGGTAGGGAAAGCGAAGAGACCCAGTACTTC
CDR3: CASQRGRESEETQYF

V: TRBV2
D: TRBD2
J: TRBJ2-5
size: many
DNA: TGTGCCGGACTAGCGGGAGGAGGTAGTGAGACCCAGTACTTC
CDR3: CAGLAGGGSETQYF

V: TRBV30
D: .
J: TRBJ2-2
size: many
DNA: TGTGCCTGGAGCCGCCTGAACACCGGGGAGCTGTTTTTT
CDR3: CAWSRLNTGELFF

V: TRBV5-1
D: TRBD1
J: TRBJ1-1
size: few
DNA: TGCGCCAGCAGCTTCGACAGGGGCCGGAACACTGAAGCTTTCTTT
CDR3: CASSFDRGRNTEAFF

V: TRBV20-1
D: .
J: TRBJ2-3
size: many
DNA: TGCAGTGCTAGAGATCGGGGGGCAATGACGGATACGCAGTATTTT
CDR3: CSARDRGAMTDTQYF

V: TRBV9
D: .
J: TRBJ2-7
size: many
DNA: TGTGCCAGCAGCGTAGCTACAGGGAACTACGAGCAGTACTTC
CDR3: CASSVATGNYEQYF

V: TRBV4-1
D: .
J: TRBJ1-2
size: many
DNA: TGCGCCAGCAGCCAAGATAAAGGGTTCGGCTACACCTTC
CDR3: CASSQDKGFGYTF

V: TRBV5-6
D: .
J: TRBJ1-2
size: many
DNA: TGTGCCAGCAGCTTGGCCGGACAGATTAACTATGGCTACACCTTC
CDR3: CASSLAGQINYGYTF

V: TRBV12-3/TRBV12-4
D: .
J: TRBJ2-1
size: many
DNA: TGTGCCAGCAGATACTACAATGAGCAGTTCTTC
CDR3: CASRYYNEQFF

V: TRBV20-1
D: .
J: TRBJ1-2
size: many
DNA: TGCAGTGCTAAACAGGGCGGTAGTGGCTACACCTTC
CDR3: CSAKQGGSGYTF

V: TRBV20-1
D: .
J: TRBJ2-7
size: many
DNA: TGCAGTGCTAGAGATTGGGGGAAATTATCCTACGAGCAGTACTTC
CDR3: CSARDWGKLSYEQYF

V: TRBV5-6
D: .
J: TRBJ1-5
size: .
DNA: TGTGCCAGCAGCGTGACAGAGAGCAATCAGCCCCAGCATTTT
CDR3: CASSVTESNQPQHF

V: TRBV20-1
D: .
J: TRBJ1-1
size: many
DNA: TGCAGTGCTAGAATGGGGGGACCAAACACTGAAGCTTTCTTT
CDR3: CSARMGGPNTEAFF

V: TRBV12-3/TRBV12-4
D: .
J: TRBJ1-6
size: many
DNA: TGTGCCAGCAGACTTACAGGGCGGAATTCACCCCTCCACTTT
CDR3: CASRLTGRNSPLHF

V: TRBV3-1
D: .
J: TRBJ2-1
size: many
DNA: TGTGCCAGCAGCCAAGCCACGGGAGTCAACAATGAGCAGTTCTTC
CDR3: CASSQATGVNNEQFF

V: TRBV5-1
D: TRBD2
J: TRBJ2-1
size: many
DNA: TGCGCCAGCAGCTTGACCCTAGCGGGATCCGCCAACAATGAGCAGTTCTTC
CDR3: CASSLTLAGSANNEQFF

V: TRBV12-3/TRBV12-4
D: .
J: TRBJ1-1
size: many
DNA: TGTGCCAGCAGTTTAAAGGGGTACACTGAAGCTTTCTTT
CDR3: CASSLKGYTEAFF

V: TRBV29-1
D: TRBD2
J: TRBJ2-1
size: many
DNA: TGCAGCGTTGAAGGGGAGCGGGGCCTCTACAATGAGCAGTTCTTC
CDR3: CSVEGERGLYNEQFF

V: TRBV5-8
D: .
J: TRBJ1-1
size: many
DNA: TGTGCCAGCAGCTTTTTCTTCGGGGGACTCTCTGAAGCTTTCTTT
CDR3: CASSFFFGGLSEAFF

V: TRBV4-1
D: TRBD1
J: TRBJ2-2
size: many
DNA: TGCGCCAGCCAGTTAGGACAGGGTGCCACCGGGGAGCTGTTTTTT
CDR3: CASQLGQGATGELFF

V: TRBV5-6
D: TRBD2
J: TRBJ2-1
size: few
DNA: TGTGCCAGCAGCTTTGCGGGAGGTCGGAATGAGCAGTTCTTC
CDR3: CASSFAGGRNEQFF

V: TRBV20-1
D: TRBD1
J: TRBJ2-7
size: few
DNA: TGCAGTGCCAGGGGGTCCGGGCAGGGGAGCTACGAGCAGTACTTC
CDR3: CSARGSGQGSYEQYF

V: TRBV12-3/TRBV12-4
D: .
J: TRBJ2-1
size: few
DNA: TGTGCCAGCAGTCCCGGGGCCTTTATCAATGAGCAGTTCTTC
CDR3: CASSPGAFINEQFF

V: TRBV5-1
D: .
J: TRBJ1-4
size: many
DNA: TGCGCCAGCAGCTTAGCAGGAGCTAATGAAAAACTGTTTTTT
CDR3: CASSLAGANEKLFF

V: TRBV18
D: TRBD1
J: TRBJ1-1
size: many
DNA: TGTGCCAGCTCACCCGAGACAGGGAGGGACACTGAAGCTTTCTTT
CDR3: CASSPETGRDTEAFF

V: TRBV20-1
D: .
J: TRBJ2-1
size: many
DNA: TGCAGTGCTAGGCCTTACAATGAGCAGTTCTTC
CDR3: CSARPYNEQFF

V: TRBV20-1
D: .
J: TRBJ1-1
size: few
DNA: TGCAGTGCTACACAACCGACCGGGTTAAAGGGCGCTTTCTTT
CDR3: CSATQPTGLKGAFF

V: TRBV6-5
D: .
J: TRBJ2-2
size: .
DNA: TGTGCCAGCAGTTACGGGGCGGGGAGCCGGACCGGGGAGCTGTTTTTT
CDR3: CASSYGAGSRTGELFF

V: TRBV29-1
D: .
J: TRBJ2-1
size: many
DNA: TGCAGCCAGTTTACCGGGACGGAGAATGAGCAGTTCTTC
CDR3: CSQFTGTENEQFF

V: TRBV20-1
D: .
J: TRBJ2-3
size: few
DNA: TGCAGTGCTAGTCGGGGATCGGATACGCAGTATTTT
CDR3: CSASRGSDTQYF

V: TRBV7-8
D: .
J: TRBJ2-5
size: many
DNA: TGTGCCAGCAGCTTTACTACCGTTAAACAAGAGACCCAGTACTTC
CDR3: CASSFTTVKQETQYF

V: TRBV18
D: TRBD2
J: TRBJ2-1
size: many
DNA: TGTGCCAGCTCACCCAAGACTAGCGCTGTTTATAATGAGCAGTTCTTC
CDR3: CASSPKTSAVYNEQFF

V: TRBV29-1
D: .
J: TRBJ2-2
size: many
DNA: TGCAGCTACCTAGGGTCCCCTGGGCGGGTTTACACCGGGGAGCTGTTTTTT
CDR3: CSYLGSPGRVYTGELFF

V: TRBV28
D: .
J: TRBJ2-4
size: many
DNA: TGTGCCAGCAGTCCGAATCCTAACAGGGCCCATCTAGCCAAAAACATTCAGTACTTC
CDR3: CASSPNPNRAHLAKNIQYF

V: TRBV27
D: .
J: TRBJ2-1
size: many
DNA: TGTGCCAGCAGTTTATCCCCAAAGCGGGATGAGCAGTTCTTC
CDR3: CASSLSPKRDEQFF

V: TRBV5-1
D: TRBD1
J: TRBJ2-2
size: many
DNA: TGCGCCAGCAGCCCCATGACAGGGAACGGGGAGCTGTTTTTT
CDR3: CASSPMTGNGELFF

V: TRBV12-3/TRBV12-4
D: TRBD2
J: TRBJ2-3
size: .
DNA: TGTGCCAGCAGTTGGGCTAGCGGTAATACGCAGTATTTT
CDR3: CASSWASGNTQYF

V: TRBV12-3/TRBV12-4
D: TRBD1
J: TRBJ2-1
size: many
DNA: TGTGCCAGCAGTTACAGACAGGGGATGAATGAGCAGTTCTTC
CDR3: CASSYRQGMNEQFF

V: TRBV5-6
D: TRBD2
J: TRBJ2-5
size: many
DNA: TGTGCCAGCAGCTTGGGTCCGGGAGGGCAAGAGACCCAGTACTTC
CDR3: CASSLGPGGQETQYF

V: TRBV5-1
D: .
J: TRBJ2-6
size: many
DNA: TGCGCCAGCAGCTTTACAGGGACTGGGGCCAACGTCCTGACTTTC
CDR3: CASSFTGTGANVLTF

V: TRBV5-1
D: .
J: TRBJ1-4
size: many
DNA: TGCGCCAGCAGCTTGTCGGCCGCAACTAATGAAAAACTGTTTTTT
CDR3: CASSLSAATNEKLFF

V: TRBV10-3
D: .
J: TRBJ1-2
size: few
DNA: TGTGCCATCCGTGGTGGCATAGGTGGCTACACCTTC
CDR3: CAIRGGIGGYTF

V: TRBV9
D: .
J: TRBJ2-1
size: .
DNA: TGTGCCAGCAGCCCCGAGCCGGCCAGGGGCCATGAGCAGTTCTTC
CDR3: CASSPEPARGHEQFF

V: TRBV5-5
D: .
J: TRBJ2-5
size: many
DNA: TGTGCCAGCAGCTTGCCTCCCCGCTTAGAGACCCAGTACTTC
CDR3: CASSLPPRLETQYF

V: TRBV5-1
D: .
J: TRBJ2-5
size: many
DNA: TGCGCCAGCAGCTTGGTGCCGACCCTTAGCTTGATTCAAGAGACCCAGTACTTC
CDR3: CASSLVPTLSLIQETQYF

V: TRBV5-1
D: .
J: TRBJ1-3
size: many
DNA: TGCGCCAGCAGCTTTAGGAGCGGCCGAAACACCATATATTTT
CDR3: CASSFRSGRNTIYF

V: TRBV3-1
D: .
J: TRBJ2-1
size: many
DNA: TGTGCCAGCAGCCAAGAAGGGGGGGCTTCGTTCTTC
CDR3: CASSQEGGASFF

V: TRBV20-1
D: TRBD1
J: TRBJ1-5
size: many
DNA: TGCAGTGCCTCATCGCAGGGGGGTGGGGGCAATCAGCCCCAGCATTTT
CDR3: CSASSQGGGGNQPQHF

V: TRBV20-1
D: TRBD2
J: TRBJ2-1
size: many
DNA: TGCAGTGCTAGGGACACTAGCGGACACTCCTACAATGAGCAGTTCTTC
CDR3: CSARDTSGHSYNEQFF

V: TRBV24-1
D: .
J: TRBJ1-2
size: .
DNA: TGTGCCACCAGTGCGGACGGATCATATGGCTACACCTTC
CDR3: CATSADGSYGYTF

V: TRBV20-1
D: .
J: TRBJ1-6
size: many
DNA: TGCAGTGCCCGGACGCCAGACCCTCATAATTCAACCCTCAACTTT
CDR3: CSARTPDPHNSTLNF

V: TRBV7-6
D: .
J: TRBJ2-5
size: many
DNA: TGTGCCAGCAGCCCTGAACTGGGCTCGAGGGAGACCCAGTACTTC
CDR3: CASSPELGSRETQYF